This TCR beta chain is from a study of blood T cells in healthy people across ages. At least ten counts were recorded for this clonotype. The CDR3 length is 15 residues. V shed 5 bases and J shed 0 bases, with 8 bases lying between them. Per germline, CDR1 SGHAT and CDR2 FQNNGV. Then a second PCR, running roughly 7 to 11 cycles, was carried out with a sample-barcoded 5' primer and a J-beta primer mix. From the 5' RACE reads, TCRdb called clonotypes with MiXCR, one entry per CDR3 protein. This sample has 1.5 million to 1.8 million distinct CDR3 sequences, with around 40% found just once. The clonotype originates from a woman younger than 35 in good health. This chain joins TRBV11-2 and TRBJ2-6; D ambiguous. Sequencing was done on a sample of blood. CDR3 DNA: TGTGCCAGCAGCCATACAACCTCTGGGGCCAACGTCCTGACTTTC. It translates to CASSHTTSGANVLTF. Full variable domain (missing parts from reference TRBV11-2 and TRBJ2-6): EAGVAQSPRYKIIEKRQSVAFWCNPISGHATLYWYQQILGQGPKLLIQFQNNGVVDDSQLPKDRFSAERLKGVDSTLKIQPAKLEDSAVYLCASSHTTSGANVLTFGAGSRLTVL.